This T cell receptor beta chain was observed in a study of cytomegalovirus exposure and HLA in healthy donors (dated by TCRdb to about 2017). Context from the whole study: An earlier analysis of some 600 of the donors reported 276 Gb of sequence data and some 110 million unique TCR beta sequences obtained from about 180 million T cells. The number of typed donors differed by locus: about 620-630 for A, B, C, DRB1 and DQB1; 522 for DQA1; 606 for DPA1; and 450 to 480 for DPB1. Donor age, sex, ethnicity and CMV serostatus were collected together with the repertoire data. Among the roughly 390 genotyped donors, 81% belonged to the genetic ancestry cluster associated with self-reported Caucasian donors. Both class I and class II loci were covered by HLA typing, at four-digit resolution. Along with the roughly 670-subject first cohort, a separate validation cohort of 120 different subjects was used. Genome-wide SNP genotypes for about three fifths of the roughly 670 donors were used in a later genetic analysis, which treated that subset as a discovery cohort. In an earlier analysis of 500 to 650 of the donors, high-throughput TCR beta sequencing was used to judge whether each TCR beta V gene segment behaved as functional or pseudogenic. About 300 gigabases of sequencing data and tens of millions of unique TCR sequences were included in an early release covering 550 to 800 HLA-typed donors. All discovery cohort repertoires had been generated using a single sequencing platform. Because of strong linkage in the cohort, a handful of DR-DQ haplotypes were treated as single units for association and clustering. A later analysis re-analyzed previously published TCR beta repertoires from roughly 600 donors and added high-resolution HLA genotyping to study TCR occurrence patterns. The study used immunosequencing to profile the T cell repertoires of 666 subjects and linked those repertoires to cytomegalovirus serostatus. To predict cytomegalovirus infection status, the study combined high-throughput TCR immunosequencing, statistical association of individual TCRs with disease status, and machine learning. On average, around 240,000 unique TCR beta nucleotide sequences were sequenced per donor among some 430 genotyped donors of the cohort, with about 17% of those sequences being non-productive. The study aimed to test whether cataloging public T cell receptors could reveal signatures of past pathogen exposure. Rather than drawing on any new phenotypic data, the later analysis identified candidate immune exposures from TCR beta sequences and the way those sequences occurred across donors. Points the paper makes about the study in general: In a later analysis, the rate of TCR association differed among HLA loci, with DRB1 alleles having the most associated TCRs and HLA-C alleles having the fewest. A later analysis associated 15,000 to 20,000 TCR beta sequences with specific HLA alleles at a false discovery rate of 0.05. Because the 87-base-pair reads could not distinguish some IMGT-functional V segments, including TRBV6-2 and TRBV6-3, those segments were excluded. Most CMV-associated TCR beta chains appeared to be HLA-restricted in a later analysis, and the HLA associations seemed to be driven largely by CMV exposure. Several of the top co-occurrence clusters appeared to be linked to parvovirus B19, influenza, CMV and Epstein-Barr virus, according to a later analysis. V-gene and J-gene trimming of TCR beta chains was associated with a missense DCLRE1C variant in a later genetic analysis, and the association was replicated in an independent cohort. Some 15 rarely observed V segments, including chromosome 9 orphons, were excluded from the earlier analysis of some 590 of the donors because counts were too low. Most TCR sequences were observed very rarely across donors, whereas some public TCRs were present in many individuals. A group of highly shared sequence variants was considered likely to be a technical artifact of the sequencing pipeline. A further reported finding was that TCR beta sequences accurately predicted the HLA-A and HLA-B alleles for most subjects in the first cohort. Presence/absence analyses assumed roughly uniform sequencing depth across donors, an assumption that may not hold. A later genetic analysis reported fewer N-insertions in productive TCRs among donors in an Asian-associated ancestry cluster than the roughly 670-donor mean. Because HLA typing was missing for some donors at each locus, association tests included only the typed subset. A total of roughly 160 TCR beta chains were listed by the study as associated with cytomegalovirus. In an earlier analysis of some 640 of the donors, most TCR beta V segments were observed in productive rearrangements about 90% or about 30% of the time, broadly matching IMGT annotations. In this cohort, only TCR beta chains were sequenced, and detectable features were limited by the absence of alpha or paired-chain data. The authors suggested that the approach could potentially be extended to other disease states and immunological phenotypes. Correlated functional status among segregating V segments might reflect linkage disequilibrium, but an unknown experimental factor could not be ruled out. In a later analysis, HLA-associated TCR beta chains were found to be more clonally expanded and to have lower generation probabilities than equally common non-associated chains. The classifier was reported to diagnose cytomegalovirus status with high specificity and sensitivity in both the original and validation cohorts. CMV serostatus was the only immune exposure information available for the cohort. Assigning TCR associations to individual alleles was difficult when HLA alleles, especially DR and DQ, strongly co-occurred. A few of the identified cytomegalovirus-associated TCR beta chains were confirmed in vitro to be specific for cytomegalovirus antigens.

In total, approximately 690 healthy bone marrow donors made up the cohort. Cohort members were all nominally healthy when sampled, although unrecorded immune exposures were likely present. The donor tested CMV seropositive and was one of the 289 seropositive cohort members. A peripheral blood sample was provided by each donor, and peripheral blood mononuclear cells were used for TCR beta sequencing. Genomic DNA was extracted from the blood cell samples with the Qiagen DNeasy Blood Extraction Kit. Relative to germline, V is missing 3 bases and J is missing 4 bases, with 1 base of the junction outside any gene match. The CDR3 covers 14 residues, taking in both the cysteine and the phenylalanine. The entry retains the CDR3 DNA only, 42 bases that are in frame from base 1. Looking up the germline V gene yields CDR1 LGHNA and CDR2 YSLEER. Receptor amplification or capture employed the immunoSEQ multiplex PCR assay. The multiplex PCR relied on a mix of 60 forward primers for TCR Vbeta segments and 13 reverse primers for TCR Jbeta segments. The CDR3 region of rearranged TCR beta genes was amplified from genomic DNA with a multiplex PCR assay. The Illumina HiSeq System was used to sequence the amplified TCR beta libraries as 87-base-pair reads. Processing in the source paper ran as follows. In a later analysis, tens of millions of unique TCR beta chains were counted across the 500 to 850 repertoires, and approximately 11 million of these chains were shared by at least two donors. A nearest-neighbor algorithm error-corrected the raw reads and collapsed the reads into unique sequences, merging closely related sequences to remove PCR and sequencing errors. V, D and J gene segments were assigned by aligning CDR3 sequences to IMGT reference sequences. Each retained sequence needed at least a six-nucleotide match to both a V gene segment and a J gene segment. A rearrangement counted as productive if the CDR3 had no stop codons and remained in frame with V and J, and every other rearrangement counted as non-productive. CDR3 was defined according to IMGT convention as the region running from the second conserved V-encoded cysteine to the conserved J-encoded phenylalanine. Sequences without an unambiguous match to a single V gene segment were excluded from the earlier analysis of over 500 of the donors. In an earlier analysis of 587 of the donors, a V segment was called functional when productive rearrangements were above 56.7%, and segregating when the standard deviation between donors exceeded 5%. A statistical classification framework was developed to diagnose cytomegalovirus status using the catalog of TCR beta chain sequences. A later analysis assigned V and J genes by comparing TCR nucleotide sequences with IMGT/GENE-DB human TR gene sequences. In a later analysis, CDR3 sequences and most-parsimonious VDJ recombination scenarios were assigned using the TCRdist pipeline. In a later analysis, each TCR beta chain was defined by its CDR3 amino acid sequence together with its V-gene family, and reads lacking a unique V-gene family were excluded. A later analysis removed roughly 590 highly shared, low-generation-probability nucleotide sequences to deal with suspected cross-contamination and a sequencing artifact. For each public chain, a later analysis derived a clonal expansion index from normalized ranks of inferred template counts within each repertoire. In a later analysis, generation probabilities were computed using a VDJ recombination model fitted to out-of-frame rearrangements, and the results were checked against IGoR. In a later analysis, TCR-TCR, TCR-HLA and TCR-CMV co-occurrence was scored with hypergeometric tests, and a repertoire-size bias correction was applied to TCR pairs. A later analysis estimated false discovery rates by permuting HLA or CMV assignments 20 times. In a later analysis, co-occurring TCRs were grouped using DBSCAN, with TCRdist sequence similarity added in when clustering inside HLA-allele-positive subsets. Repertoires with fewer than 30,000 or more than 120,000 public chains were left out of co-occurrence clustering, as were about 5 repertoires with anomalous nucleotide sharing. The immuneACCESS repertoire file appears here via TCRdb, limited to in-frame rearrangements. These files lack a portion of the clones; in checked studies, under half of the deficit traces to unresolved V genes, and the cause of the others is not known. The DNA gave D and trimming, while V, J and clone size come from that table. The sample table records 150,000 to 200,000 clones; around 79% of these occur just once. The ten largest clones represent nearly 4.5% of the sample.

For this clone: The clone's antigen remains unknown. No clone much larger than this one lies a single base away; base qualities are absent.

The source of this sequence is a woman between 25 and 40 years old in good health and CMV-seropositive. The chain uses TRBV4-3 and TRBJ2-3; TRBD1 fits 10 bases in the junction. Sequences were obtained from PBMCs. The CDR3 reads as follows: CASSQGQGPDTQYF. The DNA sequence is TGCGCCAGCAGCCAGGGACAGGGGCCAGATACGCAGTATTTT.